Reported below is one TCR beta chain. Its antigen is not yet known. Qualities for individual bases were not recorded, and no much larger clone is one base off. Relative to germline, V is 1 base shorter and J is 7 bases shorter, with 14 bases between their ends. The CDR3 goes from the cysteine to the phenylalanine over 15 residues. The read is trimmed to its CDR3 DNA, 45 bases read in frame from base 1. Based on the germline V gene, the CDR1 and CDR2 sequences are SGHVS and FQNEAQ. The data are from a study of T cell responses to AZD1222 COVID-19 vaccine (dated by TCRdb to the early 2020s). About the full investigation: Because spike-specific TCR depth and breadth did not differ between the two schedules, AZD1222 recipients who got a second dose at roughly 4 weeks were pooled with those who got a second dose at roughly 12 weeks. TCR sequencing covered 230 to 250 trial participants: about 210 given two doses of AZD1222 and 26 given two doses of MenACWY control vaccine. Trial participants were enrolled by age into subgroups of 18-55, 56-69 and 70-plus years, and 148, 28 and 57 TCR-sequenced participants, respectively, were included in these subgroups. Overall study results and their limits: Participants were mostly white British and included more females than males, and it was suggested by the authors that clonal diversity may have been underestimated. Only a handful of AZD1222 recipients were SARS-CoV-2 seropositive at baseline, limiting conclusions about previously exposed vaccinees. Spike-specific TCR breadth and depth rose significantly after two AZD1222 doses compared with day 0 and with MenACWY recipients. In the small 56-69-year group, the increase in depth fell short of significance, most likely because of low power. The whole spike protein was spanned by vaccine-associated CD4 TCRs, and dominant responses were seen in regions 160-218 and 743-854. Reportedly, almost half of the unique spike-specific TCRs recognized epitopes lying outside the regions that are mutated in the B.1.351 and B.1.1.7 variants. Because no samples from the day 14 peak response were available, repertoires could be characterized only after the peak T cell response.

Per the publication, the time point label means: baseline before first vaccination. Vaccinee samples came from UK trials COV001 and COV002, including a single-blind randomized controlled phase 2/3 trial of AZD1222 (ChAdOx1 nCoV-19) in healthy adults. Trial participant PBMC samples were collected at day 0 and day 28 after the second dose for TCRbeta chain sequencing. The CDR3 regions of human TCRbeta chains were subjected to immunosequencing. The paper's processing steps were these. Repertoire TCRs were matched against a reference library of SARS-CoV-2-specific TCRs generated with the MIRA antigen-specificity platform. Breadth was defined as the fraction of unique TCRs that were SARS-CoV-2-associated. Depth was defined as the fraction of total T cells that were SARS-CoV-2-associated. Using the MIRA data, each spike-specific TCR was mapped to the spike region that the TCR reacts to and placed in a CD4 or CD8 class. Log10-transformed breadth and depth values were compared by one-way ANOVA with Sidak's multiple comparisons tests. Not all clones reach the TCRdb copy of this immuneACCESS table, which keeps in-frame sequences only. Checked studies attribute under half of the gap to unresolved V genes and leave the rest unexplained. That table furnishes V, J and clone size, whereas the DNA furnished D and trimming. The sample contains over 150,000 clones, roughly nine tenths of them found a single time. Under 20% of the sample rests with the top ten.

Sequences were derived from peripheral blood, sampled on day 0 of AZD1222 vaccination. The origin of this receptor is an adult in good health. The chain was built from TRBV7-8 and TRBJ1-5, with the D gene too uncertain to name. The CDR3 reads as follows: CASSLDLFLGQPQHF. The bases read TGTGCCAGCAGCTTAGACCTGTTTTTAGGGCAGCCCCAGCATTTT.